The rows below give T cell receptor beta chains drawn from one sample of a study of shared clonotypes between healthy human individuals. Here immunoSEQ multiplex PCR was the method, and the copy in TCRdb shows in-frame clones only, minus some. The sample carries about a million clones, 60% to 85% recorded once. Material for sequencing was memory CD4+ T cells sorted from blood. The receptors were sampled from a man between 18 and 35 years old in good health. Each CDR3 is given with its conserved first and last residue. Each record gives: J gene, D gene, clone size, V gene, CDR3 DNA, CDR3 protein. D genes are given only for firm matches. Not every row has a clone size; where given, it reads once, few, many or a size class.

>TRBJ2-1|.|.|TRBV27
TGTGCCAGCAGTTCCGTGACCGGGAATGAGCAGTTCTTC
CASSSVTGNEQFF
>TRBJ2-3|.|.|TRBV10-3
TGTGCCTCCTCTGGGAGCACAGATACGCAGTATTTT
CASSGSTDTQYF
>TRBJ1-4|.|.|TRBV14
TGTGCCAGCAGCCAAACGGGGACAACTAATGAAAAACTGTTTTTT
CASSQTGTTNEKLFF
>TRBJ2-3|TRBD2|few|TRBV2
TGTGCCAGCAGGAGGACTAGCGGGGTAGTTAGAGGAACGCAGTATTTT
CASRRTSGVVRGTQYF
>TRBJ1-2|.|.|TRBV30
TGTGCCTGGAGCGATCGAAGCTATGGCTACACCTTC
CAWSDRSYGYTF
>TRBJ2-5|TRBD2|.|TRBV5-1
TGCGCCAGCAGCTTGGGTGGGCGGGGGAGCCAAGAGACCCAGTACTTC
CASSLGGRGSQETQYF
>TRBJ1-1|.|.|TRBV30
TGTGCCTGCCGAACAGGGAGAACTGAAGCTTTCTTT
CACRTGRTEAFF
>TRBJ1-4|.|few|TRBV18
TGTGCCAGCTCTCTCGACCAGCCGAGGACTAATGAAAAACTGTTTTTT
CASSLDQPRTNEKLFF
>TRBJ1-1|TRBD1|.|TRBV5-6
TGTGCCAGCAGCTGGACCGGGACAGGGTCGAACACTGAAGCTTTCTTT
CASSWTGTGSNTEAFF
>TRBJ2-1|.|.|TRBV7-9
TGTGCCAGCAGCCACTACGGCGGGGTCGAAAACCGAAATGAGCAGTTCTTC
CASSHYGGVENRNEQFF
>TRBJ2-7|TRBD1|once|TRBV7-9
TGTGCCAGCAGCTCAAGGACAGGGGCCAACGAGCAGTACTTC
CASSSRTGANEQYF
>TRBJ2-3|.|.|TRBV2
TGTGCCAGCAGTAGCGGGCAGCGGGCTCTCGCAGATACGCAGTATTTT
CASSSGQRALADTQYF
>TRBJ2-1|.|once|TRBV4-3
TGCGCCAGCAGCCAAGACTCAGCGGAGAGCCAAGAGCAGTTCTTC
CASSQDSAESQEQFF
>TRBJ2-5|TRBD1|.|TRBV15
TGTGCCACCAGCAGGGGACAGAAAGAGACCCAGTACTTC
CATSRGQKETQYF